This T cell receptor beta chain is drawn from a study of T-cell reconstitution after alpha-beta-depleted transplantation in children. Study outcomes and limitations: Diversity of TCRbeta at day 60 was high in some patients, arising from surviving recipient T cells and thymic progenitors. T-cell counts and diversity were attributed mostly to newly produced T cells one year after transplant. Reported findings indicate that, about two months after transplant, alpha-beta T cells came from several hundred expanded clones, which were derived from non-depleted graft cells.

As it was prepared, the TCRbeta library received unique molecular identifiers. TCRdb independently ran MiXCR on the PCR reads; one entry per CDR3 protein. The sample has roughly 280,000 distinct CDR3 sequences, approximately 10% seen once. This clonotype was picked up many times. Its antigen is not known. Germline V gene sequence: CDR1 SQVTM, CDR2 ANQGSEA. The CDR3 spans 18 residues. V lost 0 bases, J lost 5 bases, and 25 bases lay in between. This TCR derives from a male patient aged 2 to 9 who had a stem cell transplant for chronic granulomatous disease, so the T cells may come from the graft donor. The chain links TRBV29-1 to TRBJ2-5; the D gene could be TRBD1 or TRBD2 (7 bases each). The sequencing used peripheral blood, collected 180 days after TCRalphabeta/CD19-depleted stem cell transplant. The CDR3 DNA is TGCAGCGTTGAAGACCCTCGAGCGGCAGGGGGGGACTCGGAGACCCAGTACTTC. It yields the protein CSVEDPRAAGGDSETQYF.